One sample yielded the 5 T cell receptor beta chains listed below, sequenced in a study of lymphopenia after photon versus proton radiotherapy. The method was immunoSEQ multiplex PCR; TCRdb's version includes in-frame clones alone and lacks a portion of them. The table records about 6,700 clones, roughly 86% of them present only once. The material sequenced was peripheral blood, taken from a patient treated with photon-based radiotherapy. These receptors all come from a young man with gastric cancer.

J is TRBJ2-1 and V is TRBV6-5; D possibly uses TRBD1 or TRBD2 (5 bases each). This CDR3 contains 15 residues. Germline CDR1 and CDR2: MNHEY and SVGAGI. Trimming stripped 5 bases from V and 7 bases from J, with 18 bases between. The DNA for the CDR3 is TGTGCCAGCAGTAGTACCCCGGGGCTGGGGAATGAGCAGTTCTTC. Protein: CASSSTPGLGNEQFF.

The chain carries TRBV11-2 and TRBJ2-7, with a tentative D call TRBD2 (6 bases). CDR1 is SGHAT, CDR2 FQNNGV, per germline. Trimming left V 1 base short and J 6 bases short, with 16 bases between. The CDR3 covers 15 residues. As DNA, the CDR3 is TGTGCCAGCAGCTTAGCCCGGGGACTCTACGGCGAGCAGTACTTC. It encodes CASSLARGLYGEQYF.

The chain combines TRBV6-5 with TRBJ2-5; 13 bases fit TRBD2. Germline CDR1 reads MNHEY; CDR2 reads SVGAGI. The length of the CDR3 is 15 residues. The V and J ends lost 6 bases and 5 bases, in that order; junction bases with no gene match: 6. Here the CDR3 reads CASRRTSGRYETQYF. CDR3 DNA: TGTGCCAGCAGGCGGACTAGCGGGAGATACGAGACCCAGTACTTC.

The chain is built from TRBV7-9 and TRBJ1-1; D call uncertain. Germline CDR1 SEHNR, CDR2 FQNEAQ (reference sequence). The CDR3 contains 14 residues. The V and J ends lost 5 bases and 0 bases respectively, with 10 bases between them. CDR3 sequence: CASSLRVLNTEAFF. In nucleotides, the CDR3 is TGTGCCAGCAGCCTCCGGGTACTGAACACTGAAGCTTTCTTT.

By sample fraction, this clone is medium-sized. J is TRBJ1-5 and V is TRBV2; D gene unclear. The CDR3 length is 14 residues. With 7 bases removed from V and 2 bases from J, the gap between germline ends came to 12 bases. Germline CDR1 SNHLY, CDR2 FYNNEI. CDR3 in DNA: TGTGCCAGCACCGAGTACGGGGGCAATCAGCCCCAGCATTTT. This translates into CASTEYGGNQPQHF.